The rows below give T cell receptor beta chains drawn from one sample of a study of blood T cell repertoires in COVID-19. This table comes from immunoSEQ multiplex PCR, and its TCRdb copy is limited to in-frame clones, with some not included. In the table there are 45,000 to 55,000 clones, 88% of which are singletons. Sequencing was performed on peripheral blood. The receptors originated from a human donor in a cohort sampled during active COVID-19. Both conserved end residues are part of each CDR3. Each record gives: D gene, CDR3 length, clone size, V gene, J gene, CDR3 DNA, CDR3 protein. D genes are given only for firm matches. The listing skips clone size in some rows; elsewhere it reads once, few, many or a size class.

d_gene: -; len: 15; abundance: -; v_gene: TRBV18; j_gene: TRBJ2-7; CDR3nt: TGTGCCAGCTCACCACTTAGGGGTCCAGGGTACGAGCAGTACTTC; CDR3aa: CASSPLRGPGYEQYF
d_gene: -; len: 13; abundance: few; v_gene: TRBV3-1/TRBV3-2; j_gene: TRBJ1-1; CDR3nt: TGTGCCAGCAGCCAAGGGCTGAACACTGAAGCTTTCTTT; CDR3aa: CASSQGLNTEAFF
d_gene: TRBD1; len: 15; abundance: once; v_gene: TRBV29-1; j_gene: TRBJ1-3; CDR3nt: TGCAGCGCCCATGGGACAGGGGGTTCTGGAAACACCATATATTTT; CDR3aa: CSAHGTGGSGNTIYF
d_gene: -; len: 15; abundance: once; v_gene: TRBV5-1; j_gene: TRBJ1-6; CDR3nt: TGCGCCAGCAGCTCGTCGTTCGGAGGTAATTCACCCCTCCACTTT; CDR3aa: CASSSSFGGNSPLHF
d_gene: -; len: 18; abundance: -; v_gene: TRBV5-1; j_gene: TRBJ2-7; CDR3nt: TGCGCCAGCAGCTTGGCGGTCAAAAAGGGGCAGATGCATGTCGAGCAGTACTTC; CDR3aa: CASSLAVKKGQMHVEQYF
d_gene: TRBD1; len: 16; abundance: -; v_gene: TRBV4-3; j_gene: TRBJ1-2; CDR3nt: TGCGCCAGCAGCCAAGATCTTACCAGGGGGCGAGATGGCTACACCTTC; CDR3aa: CASSQDLTRGRDGYTF
d_gene: TRBD2; len: 16; abundance: -; v_gene: TRBV3-1/TRBV3-2; j_gene: TRBJ2-4; CDR3nt: TGTGCCAGCAGCCCCGGGGGGGGGCGAACCAAAAACATTCAGTACTTC; CDR3aa: CASSPGGGRTKNIQYF
d_gene: TRBD1; len: 17; abundance: few; v_gene: TRBV5-1; j_gene: TRBJ1-2; CDR3nt: TGCGCCAGCAGCTTAGGGGACAGGGAAAAACTCCTTACCGGCTACACCTTC; CDR3aa: CASSLGDREKLLTGYTF
d_gene: TRBD2; len: 14; abundance: once; v_gene: TRBV18; j_gene: TRBJ2-7; CDR3nt: TGTGCCAGCTCACCGACTAGCGGGGGGGACGAGCAGTACTTC; CDR3aa: CASSPTSGGDEQYF
d_gene: -; len: 15; abundance: -; v_gene: TRBV9; j_gene: TRBJ2-7; CDR3nt: TGTGCCAGCAGCGTAGGCGGGCGGAGCTCCTACGAGCAGTACTTC; CDR3aa: CASSVGGRSSYEQYF
d_gene: -; len: 16; abundance: -; v_gene: TRBV21-1; j_gene: TRBJ2-3; CDR3nt: TGTGCCAGCAGCAGGAGTCACAGGGGTGGCACAGATACGCAGTATTTT; CDR3aa: CASSRSHRGGTDTQYF
d_gene: TRBD2; len: 16; abundance: few; v_gene: TRBV7-6; j_gene: TRBJ2-3; CDR3nt: TGTGCCAGCAGCTCGGGGCCTAGCGGGGGGAGTGGTACGCAGTATTTT; CDR3aa: CASSSGPSGGSGTQYF
d_gene: TRBD1; len: 16; abundance: -; v_gene: TRBV10-1; j_gene: TRBJ1-5; CDR3nt: TGCGCCAGCAGCCCCGGACAGGGGCCCAGCAATCAGCCCCAGCATTTT; CDR3aa: CASSPGQGPSNQPQHF
d_gene: -; len: 14; abundance: -; v_gene: TRBV5-4; j_gene: TRBJ2-1; CDR3nt: TGTGCCAGCAGCTTTCGCGGCAGCCTAAATGAGCAGTTCTTC; CDR3aa: CASSFRGSLNEQFF
d_gene: -; len: 12; abundance: -; v_gene: TRBV12-3/TRBV12-4; j_gene: TRBJ1-2; CDR3nt: TGTGCCAGCAGCAATCTCTACGTTCCGTACACCTTC; CDR3aa: CASSNLYVPYTF
d_gene: TRBD1; len: 16; abundance: -; v_gene: TRBV6-6; j_gene: TRBJ2-3; CDR3nt: TGTGCCAGCAGTTACTTTGGGACAGGGGGAACAGATACGCAGTATTTT; CDR3aa: CASSYFGTGGTDTQYF
d_gene: TRBD2; len: 16; abundance: -; v_gene: TRBV6-1; j_gene: TRBJ2-1; CDR3nt: TGTGCCAGCAGTGAGTGGCTAGCGGGGCACTACAATGAGCAGTTCTTC; CDR3aa: CASSEWLAGHYNEQFF
d_gene: TRBD1; len: 15; abundance: -; v_gene: TRBV5-4; j_gene: TRBJ2-2; CDR3nt: TGTGCCAGCAGACCCGGGACAGCGAACACCGGGGAGCTGTTTTTT; CDR3aa: CASRPGTANTGELFF
d_gene: -; len: 14; abundance: once; v_gene: TRBV7-3; j_gene: TRBJ2-3; CDR3nt: TGTGCCAGCAGCCTGGACAGTGGCACAGATACGCAGTATTTT; CDR3aa: CASSLDSGTDTQYF
d_gene: TRBD1; len: 15; abundance: -; v_gene: TRBV18; j_gene: TRBJ2-1; CDR3nt: TGTGCCAGCTCACCCGGGACAGGCCGGATCGATGAGCAGTTCTTC; CDR3aa: CASSPGTGRIDEQFF
d_gene: -; len: 13; abundance: -; v_gene: TRBV11-2; j_gene: TRBJ1-1; CDR3nt: TGTGCCAGCAGCTGGGGGAGGGCCACTGAAGCTTTCTTT; CDR3aa: CASSWGRATEAFF
d_gene: -; len: 11; abundance: once; v_gene: TRBV6-5; j_gene: TRBJ2-7; CDR3nt: TGTGCCAGCAGTTCGGTTGTGGAGCAGTACTTC; CDR3aa: CASSSVVEQYF
d_gene: -; len: 13; abundance: few; v_gene: TRBV27; j_gene: TRBJ2-1; CDR3nt: TGTGCCAGCAGTTCCACCTCCGCGGGAGAGCAGTTCTTC; CDR3aa: CASSSTSAGEQFF
d_gene: TRBD2; len: 15; abundance: -; v_gene: TRBV5-4; j_gene: TRBJ2-7; CDR3nt: TGTGCCAGCAGCCCGCGGGGGGGCGATGACTACGAGCAGTACTTC; CDR3aa: CASSPRGGDDYEQYF
d_gene: TRBD1; len: 15; abundance: -; v_gene: TRBV27; j_gene: TRBJ2-7; CDR3nt: TGTGCCAGCAGTCAGGGACAGGGGGGCACCTACGAGCAGTACTTC; CDR3aa: CASSQGQGGTYEQYF
d_gene: -; len: 15; abundance: -; v_gene: TRBV7-8; j_gene: TRBJ1-5; CDR3nt: TGTGCCAGCAGCCAATACAGAGATAGCAATCAGCCCCAGCATTTT; CDR3aa: CASSQYRDSNQPQHF
d_gene: -; len: 17; abundance: -; v_gene: TRBV19; j_gene: TRBJ1-1; CDR3nt: TGTGCCAGTAGTGGGGGGATGAGTGCGGGGTGGAACACTGAAGCTTTCTTT; CDR3aa: CASSGGMSAGWNTEAFF
d_gene: -; len: 15; abundance: -; v_gene: TRBV6-5; j_gene: TRBJ2-7; CDR3nt: TGTGCCAGCAGTTACTCTCACGGCGGTTCCTACGAGCAGTACTTC; CDR3aa: CASSYSHGGSYEQYF
d_gene: TRBD1; len: 15; abundance: -; v_gene: TRBV6-5; j_gene: TRBJ1-3; CDR3nt: TGTGCCAGCAGCGGACAGGGGGCGGGTGGAAACACCATATATTTT; CDR3aa: CASSGQGAGGNTIYF
d_gene: -; len: 12; abundance: -; v_gene: TRBV14; j_gene: TRBJ2-7; CDR3nt: TGTGCCAGCAGCCAACTTTACTACGAGCAGTACTTC; CDR3aa: CASSQLYYEQYF
d_gene: TRBD1; len: 15; abundance: -; v_gene: TRBV3-1/TRBV3-2; j_gene: TRBJ1-2; CDR3nt: TGTGCCAGCAGTTCCTACCTACAGGGGGCGTATGGCTACACCTTC; CDR3aa: CASSSYLQGAYGYTF
d_gene: TRBD1; len: 15; abundance: -; v_gene: TRBV5-1; j_gene: TRBJ2-4; CDR3nt: TGCGCCAGCTCCCCGGGACAGAGCGTAGGAAACATTCAGTACTTC; CDR3aa: CASSPGQSVGNIQYF
d_gene: -; len: 14; abundance: -; v_gene: TRBV7-9; j_gene: TRBJ1-1; CDR3nt: TGTGCCAGCAGCTCAGACGGGGGGCACACTGAAGCTTTCTTT; CDR3aa: CASSSDGGHTEAFF
d_gene: TRBD1; len: 14; abundance: -; v_gene: TRBV7-6; j_gene: TRBJ1-3; CDR3nt: TGTGCCAGCAGCCTCGGGACAGGGGGAAACACCATATATTTT; CDR3aa: CASSLGTGGNTIYF
d_gene: TRBD1; len: 15; abundance: -; v_gene: TRBV6-5; j_gene: TRBJ1-1; CDR3nt: TGTGCCAGCAGTTACCGGGCAGGGGGATGGACTGAAGCTTTCTTT; CDR3aa: CASSYRAGGWTEAFF
d_gene: -; len: 14; abundance: once; v_gene: TRBV5-4; j_gene: TRBJ2-5; CDR3nt: TGTGCCAGCAGCGCGGGGGCAACATGGGGGACCCAGTACTTC; CDR3aa: CASSAGATWGTQYF
d_gene: TRBD2; len: 15; abundance: -; v_gene: TRBV5-1; j_gene: TRBJ2-5; CDR3nt: TGCGCCAGCAGCTTTAGCGGGCTAGAAGGAGAGACCCAGTACTTC; CDR3aa: CASSFSGLEGETQYF
d_gene: TRBD1; len: 15; abundance: -; v_gene: TRBV7-9; j_gene: TRBJ2-3; CDR3nt: TGTGCCAGCAGCTGGGACAGGGCGTGGGCAGATACGCAGTATTTT; CDR3aa: CASSWDRAWADTQYF
d_gene: TRBD1; len: 15; abundance: once; v_gene: TRBV12-5; j_gene: TRBJ2-5; CDR3nt: TGTGCTAGTGGTTTGGGGACAGGGGGCGAAGAGACCCAGTACTTC; CDR3aa: CASGLGTGGEETQYF
d_gene: -; len: 13; abundance: -; v_gene: TRBV7-8; j_gene: TRBJ2-7; CDR3nt: TGTGCCAGCAGCTTAGACAGCCCCTACGAGCAGTACTTC; CDR3aa: CASSLDSPYEQYF
d_gene: -; len: 12; abundance: -; v_gene: TRBV6-2/TRBV6-3; j_gene: TRBJ2-5; CDR3nt: TGTGCCAGCAGTTACTCCGGGGAGACCCAGTACTTC; CDR3aa: CASSYSGETQYF
d_gene: TRBD2; len: 16; abundance: -; v_gene: TRBV5-1; j_gene: TRBJ2-1; CDR3nt: TGCGCCAGCAGCACTGGACTAGCGGGGGGGCATAATGAGCAGTTCTTC; CDR3aa: CASSTGLAGGHNEQFF
d_gene: TRBD1; len: 14; abundance: once; v_gene: TRBV2; j_gene: TRBJ1-4; CDR3nt: TGTGCCAGCAGGGGGACAGGCACTAATGAAAAACTGTTTTTT; CDR3aa: CASRGTGTNEKLFF
d_gene: TRBD2; len: 14; abundance: -; v_gene: TRBV5-1; j_gene: TRBJ2-2; CDR3nt: TGCGCCAGCCAGCCTAGCGGAATAACCGGGGAGCTGTTTTTT; CDR3aa: CASQPSGITGELFF
d_gene: -; len: 16; abundance: -; v_gene: TRBV4-3; j_gene: TRBJ1-5; CDR3nt: TGCGCCAGCAGCCAAGATACCATGGCGGGCAATCAGCCCCAGCATTTT; CDR3aa: CASSQDTMAGNQPQHF
d_gene: -; len: 13; abundance: -; v_gene: TRBV5-5; j_gene: TRBJ1-1; CDR3nt: TGTGCCAGCAGCTACCAGTCGGGCACTGAAGCTTTCTTT; CDR3aa: CASSYQSGTEAFF
d_gene: TRBD2; len: 17; abundance: -; v_gene: TRBV7-8; j_gene: TRBJ2-1; CDR3nt: TGTGCCAGCAGCCGAGGAGTGGCGGGGGGGGGCTTCGATGAGCAGTTCTTC; CDR3aa: CASSRGVAGGGFDEQFF
d_gene: TRBD2; len: 17; abundance: once; v_gene: TRBV7-9; j_gene: TRBJ2-1; CDR3nt: TGTGCCAGCAGCTCCGCCTTCCTAGCGGGACGCAACAATGAGCAGTTCTTC; CDR3aa: CASSSAFLAGRNNEQFF
d_gene: -; len: 16; abundance: -; v_gene: TRBV5-6; j_gene: TRBJ2-1; CDR3nt: TGTGCCAGCAGCTGGGGGGGCGGGAGTCCCTACAATGAGCAGTTCTTC; CDR3aa: CASSWGGGSPYNEQFF
d_gene: TRBD1; len: 15; abundance: -; v_gene: TRBV6-5; j_gene: TRBJ1-2; CDR3nt: TGTGCCAGCAGCGACATCGGACAGGGAAGCTCTGGCTACACCTTC; CDR3aa: CASSDIGQGSSGYTF
d_gene: -; len: 16; abundance: -; v_gene: TRBV7-2; j_gene: TRBJ1-5; CDR3nt: TGTGCCAGCAGCTTAGCCACCCAGGGCAATCTTCAGCCCCAGCATTTT; CDR3aa: CASSLATQGNLQPQHF
d_gene: -; len: 14; abundance: -; v_gene: TRBV6-6; j_gene: TRBJ1-4; CDR3nt: TGTGCCAGCAGTTACGCGGGTTCACACGAAAAACTGTTTTTT; CDR3aa: CASSYAGSHEKLFF
d_gene: TRBD1; len: 13; abundance: once; v_gene: TRBV19; j_gene: TRBJ1-5; CDR3nt: TGTGCCACTGAAACAGGGGGCGGTCAGCCCCAGCATTTT; CDR3aa: CATETGGGQPQHF